Following are 8 T cell receptor beta chains from one sample sequenced in a study of blood T cell repertoires in COVID-19. Sequenced by immunoSEQ multiplex PCR; TCRdb stores in-frame clones only, minus some. Altogether 210,000 or so clones are present, around four fifths being singletons, with the ten largest covering less than 20%. What was sequenced was peripheral blood. The receptors originated from a human donor in a cohort sampled during active COVID-19.

The DNA for the CDR3 is TGTGCCAGCAGCCGGGACAAGGACTATGGCTACACCTTC. This encodes CASSRDKDYGYTF. The gene calls are TRBV14 and TRBJ1-2; possible D gene TRBD1, 6 bases. V dropped 4 bases and J dropped 3 bases, with 9 bases sitting between them. Germline CDR1 SGHDN, CDR2 FVKESK. CDR3 length: 13 residues. Using reference TRBV14 and TRBJ1-2 for the parts outside the CDR3, the full variable domain is EAGVTQFPSHSVIEKGQTVTLRCDPISGHDNLYWYRRVMGKEIKFLLHFVKESKQDESGMPNNRFLAERTGGTYSTLKVQPAELEDSGVYFCASSRDKDYGYTFGSGTRLTVV.

The V and J genes are TRBV10-3 and TRBJ2-5, with D perhaps matching TRBD2 (6 bases). Germline V lookup: CDR1 ENHRY, CDR2 SYGVKD. The CDR3 loop spans 14 amino acids. V shed 3 bases and J shed 4 bases, with 12 bases lying between them. CDR3 amino acids: CAISDGGSGETQYF. As DNA, the CDR3 is TGTGCCATCAGTGACGGGGGTTCGGGAGAGACCCAGTACTTC.

The V and J genes are TRBV2 and TRBJ2-2, with 9 nucleotides matching TRBD1. CDR1 and CDR2 (germline): SNHLY, FYNNEI. The ends lost 6 bases at V and 5 bases at J; junction bases unmatched: 7. There are 15 residues in the CDR3. The DNA of the CDR3 is TGTGCCAGCAGATTCGGACAGGGGTGGACCGGGGAGCTGTTTTTT. Residues: CASRFGQGWTGELFF.

This clone was picked up a small number of times. The V call is TRBV5-6, the J call TRBJ2-7; D is possibly TRBD1 (6 bases). The germline V gene encodes CDR1 SGHDT and CDR2 YYEEEE. V shed 0 bases and J shed 6 bases, with 10 bases lying between them. The CDR3 extends over 13 amino acids. CDR3 in amino acids: CASSLGLGAEQYF. The CDR3 nucleotides are TGTGCCAGCAGCTTGGGGTTGGGGGCCGAGCAGTACTTC.

The chain combines TRBV19 with TRBJ2-2, with a possible D match to TRBD1 (6 bases). V lost 5 bases, J lost 0 bases, and 13 bases lay in between. Germline CDR1 and CDR2: LNHDA and SQIVND (reference sequence). The CDR3 consists of 16 residues. Here the CDR3 DNA reads TGTGCCAGTAGTGACATAAGACAGGCGAACACCGGGGAGCTGTTTTTT. It codes for CASSDIRQANTGELFF.

Notes on this clone: Other DNA sequences in this sample translate to the same CDR3. The J gene is TRBJ1-2, the V gene TRBV27; 8 bases align to TRBD1. This CDR3 has 12 amino acids. Germline loops: CDR1 MNHEY, CDR2 SMNVEV (reference sequence). V gave up 6 bases and J gave up 7 bases; unmatched junction bases: 4. This chain's CDR3 is CASSQTGGGYTF. The CDR3 DNA reads TGTGCCAGCAGCCAAACAGGGGGTGGCTACACCTTC.

The V call is TRBV5-1, the J call TRBJ1-3; D may be TRBD1 (5 bases). CDR3 length equals 13 residues. The V end lost 0 bases, the J end lost 4 bases, and 5 bases lay between the germline ends. Germline CDR1 reads SGHRS; CDR2 reads YFSETQ. The CDR3 DNA sequence: TGCGCCAGCAGCTTGGACAGGGGAAACACCATATATTTT. Amino acids: CASSLDRGNTIYF.

This clone appeared once. The CDR3 DNA reads as TGCGCCAGCAGCCAAGTTCTCTCCTATAATTCACCCCTCCACTTT. The encoded protein is CASSQVLSYNSPLHF. The rearrangement joins TRBV4-1 to TRBJ1-6; D remains unclear. Per germline, CDR1 MGHRA and CDR2 YSYEKL. Between the trimmed V and J ends, which lost 1 base and 0 bases, there was a span of 4 bases. The CDR3 loop spans 15 amino acids.